Listed below are T cell receptor beta chains from one sample, sequenced in a study of blood T cell repertoires in COVID-19. Clones were read by immunoSEQ multiplex PCR, and TCRdb kept only the in-frame ones, dropping some. The data contain 300,000 or so clones, around 87% of them seen just once; the ten biggest clones take up 7.8%. Sequencing used peripheral blood. All receptors come from a woman between 45 and 60 years old who had recovered from COVID-19. Each CDR3 is given with its conserved first and last residue. A D gene is named only where the DNA matches it firmly.

D,V,J,CDR3,DNA
NA,TRBV30,TRBJ1-2,CAWSATRTADGYTF,TGTGCCTGGAGTGCCACGCGGACTGCTGATGGCTACACCTTC
NA,TRBV4-1,TRBJ1-4,CASSYTAGATEKLFF,TGCGCCAGCAGCTATACCGCGGGGGCCACGGAAAAACTGTTTTTT
NA,TRBV7-2,TRBJ1-5,CASSPLTVNQPQHF,TGTGCCAGCAGCCCACTTACGGTGAATCAGCCCCAGCATTTT
TRBD2,TRBV7-8,TRBJ2-1,CASSLRQEAGVIYNEQFF,TGTGCCAGCAGCTTAAGGCAGGAAGCGGGAGTAATCTACAATGAGCAGTTCTTC
TRBD1,TRBV18,TRBJ2-1,CASSPEDRGRNEQFF,TGTGCCAGCTCACCCGAGGACAGGGGGCGAAATGAGCAGTTCTTC
NA,TRBV10-3,TRBJ2-2,CAISERLAGELFF,TGTGCCATCAGTGAACGTCTAGCTGGGGAGCTGTTTTTT
NA,TRBV28,TRBJ2-6,CAALPVGANVLTF,TGTGCCGCCCTGCCGGTTGGGGCCAACGTCCTGACTTTC
TRBD2,TRBV11-3,TRBJ2-1,CASSLELGGGQFF,TGTGCCAGCAGCTTGGAACTCGGCGGGGGGCAGTTCTTC
NA,TRBV5-1,TRBJ1-1,CASSRGREKNTEAFF,TGCGCCAGCAGCCGAGGGAGGGAAAAGAACACTGAAGCTTTCTTT
NA,TRBV5-1,TRBJ2-6,CASSLDRAGANVLTF,TGCGCCAGCAGCTTGGACAGGGCGGGGGCCAACGTCCTGACTTTC
NA,TRBV2,TRBJ1-2,CASSVSNYGYTF,TGTGCCAGCAGTGTATCTAACTATGGCTACACCTTC
NA,TRBV10-3,TRBJ2-2,CAIRGLTDTGELFF,TGTGCCATCAGGGGACTGACAGACACCGGGGAGCTGTTTTTT
TRBD2,TRBV11-3,TRBJ2-1,CASSLGLAVYNEQFF,TGTGCCAGCAGCTTAGGCCTAGCGGTGTACAATGAGCAGTTCTTC
NA,TRBV28,TRBJ2-5,CASSLGSGSLSETQYF,TGTGCCAGCAGTTTAGGTTCCGGTAGTTTATCAGAGACCCAGTACTTC
NA,TRBV18,TRBJ1-4,CASSPGQIATNEKLFF,TGTGCCAGCTCACCCGGACAGATTGCAACTAATGAAAAACTGTTTTTT